This T cell receptor (beta chain) was identified in a study of CD8 T cells in Susac syndrome. V was pared by 8 bases and J by 5 bases, with 12 bases of the junction left unmatched. Germline CDR1 reads LGHNA; CDR2 reads YNFKEQ. The CDR3 runs 15 residues. Sequencing targeted TCR beta in blood CD8+ and CD4+ T cells. TEMRA cells were enriched by FACS, while CD8+ and CD4+ T cells were obtained through a negative isolation that was performed magnetically. With random hexamers, about 0.45 to 1 ug RNA was reverse transcribed. Using its own MiXCR run on the immunoSEQ multiplex PCR reads, TCRdb lists one record per CDR3 protein. The table has some 120,000 distinct CDR3 sequences, 90% to 95% seen once.

This TCR was sampled from a human donor in good health. This chain links TRBV4-2 with TRBJ2-5, with TRBD2 matching over 9 bases. The specimen sequenced was CD4+ T cells from PBMCs. The chain's CDR3 is CASRPGAGGGETQYF. Here the CDR3 DNA reads TGTGCCAGCCGGCCGGGAGCGGGAGGCGGGGAGACCCAGTACTTC.